The rows below give T cell receptor beta chains drawn from one sample of a study of blood T cells in healthy people across ages. Via MiXCR, TCRdb re-called the 5' RACE reads, giving one row per CDR3 protein. The table has under 2 million distinct CDR3 sequences, about 35% seen once; the top ten hold 10% to 12%. The sample comprised blood. The receptors derive from a woman in her twenties or thirties in good health. Each CDR3 is given with its conserved first and last residue. The D gene is left open where the match is weak. Size is omitted from some rows. Given values are once, few, many or a class for expanded clones.

d_gene,abundance,j_gene,v_gene,CDR3aa,CDR3nt
-,few,TRBJ2-1,TRBV29-1,CSAGEDSKQFF,TGCAGCGCCGGAGAGGACAGTAAGCAGTTCTTC
TRBD1,few,TRBJ1-3,TRBV20-1,CSAIRDRLSGNTIYF,TGCAGTGCAATCCGGGACAGACTCTCTGGAAACACCATATATTTT
-,many,TRBJ2-5,TRBV6-1,CASILDREETQYF,TGTGCCAGCATCTTGGACAGAGAAGAGACCCAGTACTTC
TRBD2,-,TRBJ2-5,TRBV9,CASSGLAGVEETQYF,TGTGCCAGCAGCGGACTAGCGGGGGTCGAGGAGACCCAGTACTTC
-,-,TRBJ2-1,TRBV3-1,CASSQIEAPYNEQFF,TGTGCCAGCAGCCAAATCGAGGCGCCATACAATGAGCAGTTCTTC
-,-,TRBJ2-1,TRBV27,CASSLSEGGMGEQFF,TGTGCCAGCAGTTTATCGGAGGGGGGCATGGGGGAGCAGTTCTTC
TRBD2,few,TRBJ2-3,TRBV6-6,CASSQMGLAGRGDTQYF,TGTGCCAGCAGTCAAATGGGACTAGCGGGGCGGGGAGATACGCAGTATTTT
-,-,TRBJ1-4,TRBV5-1,CASSLATGLTTNEKLFF,TGCGCCAGCAGCTTGGCCACGGGTCTCACAACTAATGAAAAACTGTTTTTT
-,many,TRBJ1-5,TRBV6-2/TRBV6-3,CASSNPGTAWPQHF,TGTGCCAGCAGTAATCCAGGGACGGCGTGGCCCCAGCATTTT
-,-,TRBJ1-2,TRBV2,CAGHGGITYGYTF,TGTGCCGGCCACGGGGGGATCACCTATGGCTACACCTTC
-,-,TRBJ1-5,TRBV27,CASSLTAGGGPSQPQHF,TGTGCCAGCAGTTTAACCGCCGGGGGGGGCCCCTCTCAGCCCCAGCATTTT
TRBD1,-,TRBJ1-2,TRBV27,CASSKLDGRGSGYTF,TGTGCCAGCAGTAAATTGGACGGCAGGGGGTCTGGCTACACCTTC
-,-,TRBJ2-3,TRBV20-1,CSAIRTSHTRYF,TGCAGTGCTATACGGACATCTCATACGCGGTATTTT
-,few,TRBJ1-2,TRBV5-6,CASSLRYHGSTNYGYTF,TGTGCCAGCAGCTTGAGATACCACGGCAGCACTAACTATGGCTACACCTTC
TRBD1,few,TRBJ2-3,TRBV7-9,CASSPGDSSRTDTQYF,TGTGCCAGCAGCCCAGGGGACAGCTCCCGGACAGATACGCAGTATTTT
TRBD1,many,TRBJ2-7,TRBV29-1,CSVETTGYYEQYF,TGCAGCGTTGAAACGACAGGGTACTACGAGCAGTACTTC
-,many,TRBJ2-3,TRBV4-1,CASSQPRSGRLAGITDTQYF,TGCGCCAGCAGCCAACCCAGATCGGGGCGCTTGGCGGGGATCACAGATACGCAGTATTTT
TRBD2,-,TRBJ2-1,TRBV7-7,CASTIGRRLAATITKYNEQFF,TGTGCCAGCACCATCGGCAGGAGGCTAGCGGCAACAATTACCAAATACAATGAGCAGTTCTTC
-,-,TRBJ2-3,TRBV12-3/TRBV12-4,CASMSLGPDTQYF,TGTGCCAGCATGTCTCTAGGTCCAGATACGCAGTATTTT
TRBD1,few,TRBJ2-1,TRBV30,CAWVPGQGEYKGFF,TGTGCCTGGGTACCGGGACAGGGAGAATACAAGGGGTTCTTC
-,-,TRBJ1-1,TRBV20-1,CNAQIRQEWNTEAFF,TGCAATGCTCAGATTCGACAGGAGTGGAACACTGAAGCTTTCTTT
TRBD1,-,TRBJ2-7,TRBV5-5,CASSWTGGVYEQYF,TGTGCCAGCAGTTGGACAGGGGGGGTCTACGAGCAGTACTTC
-,-,TRBJ2-6,TRBV4-1,CASSQVDRRSGANVLTF,TGCGCCAGCAGCCAAGTCGACAGGCGCTCTGGGGCCAACGTCCTGACTTTC
-,-,TRBJ2-3,TRBV3-1,CASSQAPDSIDTQYF,TGTGCCAGCAGCCAAGCCCCCGACAGCATAGATACGCAGTATTTT
-,few,TRBJ2-5,TRBV10-3,CATSKQPTQETQYF,TGTGCCACCTCGAAGCAACCAACTCAAGAGACCCAGTACTTC
TRBD2,few,TRBJ2-2,TRBV6-5,CASSYSGSNTGELFF,TGTGCCAGCAGTTACAGCGGGAGTAACACCGGGGAGCTGTTTTTT
-,-,TRBJ2-1,TRBV5-1,CASSTQGGSYNEQFF,TGCGCCAGCAGCACACAGGGAGGCTCCTACAATGAGCAGTTCTTC
TRBD2,-,TRBJ2-1,TRBV3-1,CASSQALAGVGNEQFF,TGTGCCAGCAGCCAAGCTCTAGCGGGAGTCGGCAATGAGCAGTTCTTC
-,-,TRBJ2-3,TRBV7-7,CASSLEGGGPPSTDTQYF,TGTGCCAGCAGCTTAGAAGGTGGCGGGCCTCCTAGCACAGATACGCAGTATTTT
-,-,TRBJ2-7,TRBV7-2,CASSLGWAGEQYF,TGTGCCAGCAGCTTAGGATGGGCAGGCGAGCAGTACTTC
-,-,TRBJ2-7,TRBV7-9,CASTGGGAFYEQYF,TGTGCCAGCACCGGAGGGGGGGCCTTCTACGAGCAGTACTTC
-,many,TRBJ2-7,TRBV4-1,CASSQQMVGRREQYF,TGCGCCAGCAGCCAACAAATGGTCGGGCGACGGGAGCAGTACTTC
-,-,TRBJ1-4,TRBV7-9,CASSDSTGTNEKLFF,TGTGCCAGCAGCGACTCGACTGGGACTAATGAAAAACTGTTTTTT